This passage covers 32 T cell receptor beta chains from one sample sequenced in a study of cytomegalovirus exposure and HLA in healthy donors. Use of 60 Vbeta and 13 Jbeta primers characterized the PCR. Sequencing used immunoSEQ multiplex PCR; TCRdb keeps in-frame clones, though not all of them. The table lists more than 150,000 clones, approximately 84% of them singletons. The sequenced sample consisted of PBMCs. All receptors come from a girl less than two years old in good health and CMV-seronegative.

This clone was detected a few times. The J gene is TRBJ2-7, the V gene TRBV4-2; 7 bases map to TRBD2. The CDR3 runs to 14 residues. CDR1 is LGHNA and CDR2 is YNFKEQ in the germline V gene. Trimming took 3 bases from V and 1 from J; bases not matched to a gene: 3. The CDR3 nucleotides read TGTGCCAGCAGCCATGGACTAGGATCCTACGAGCAGTACTTC. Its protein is CASSHGLGSYEQYF.

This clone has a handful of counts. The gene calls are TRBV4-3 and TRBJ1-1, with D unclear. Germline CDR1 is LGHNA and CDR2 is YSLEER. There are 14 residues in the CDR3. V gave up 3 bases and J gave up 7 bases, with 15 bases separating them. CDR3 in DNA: TGCGCCAGCAGCCAGATCGAATGGAGTAGTGAAGCTTTCTTT. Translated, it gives CASSQIEWSSEAFF.

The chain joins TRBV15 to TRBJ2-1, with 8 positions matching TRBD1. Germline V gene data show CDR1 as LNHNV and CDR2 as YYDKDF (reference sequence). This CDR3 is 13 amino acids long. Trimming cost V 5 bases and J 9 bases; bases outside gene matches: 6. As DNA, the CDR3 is TGTGCCACCAGCTCCCCAGGGGGCGTTGAGCAGTTCTTC. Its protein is CATSSPGGVEQFF. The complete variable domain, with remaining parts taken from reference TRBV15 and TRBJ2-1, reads DAMVIQNPRYQVTQFGKPVTLSCSQTLNHNVMYWYQQKSSQAPKLLFHYYDKDFNNEADTPDNFQSRRPNTSFCFLDIRSPGLGDTAMYLCATSSPGGVEQFFGPGTRLTVL.

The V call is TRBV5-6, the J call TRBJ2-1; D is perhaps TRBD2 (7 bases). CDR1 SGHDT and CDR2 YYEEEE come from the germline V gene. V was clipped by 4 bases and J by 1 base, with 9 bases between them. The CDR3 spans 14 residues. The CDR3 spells CASSAGASYNEQFF. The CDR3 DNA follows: TGTGCCAGCAGCGCGGGGGCGTCCTACAATGAGCAGTTCTTC.

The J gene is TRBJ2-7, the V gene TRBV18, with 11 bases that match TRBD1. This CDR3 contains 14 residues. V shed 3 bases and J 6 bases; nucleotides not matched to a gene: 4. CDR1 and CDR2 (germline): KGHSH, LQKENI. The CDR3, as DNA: TGTGCCAGCTCACCCGGGACAGGGGGTGCCGAGCAGTACTTC. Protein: CASSPGTGGAEQYF.

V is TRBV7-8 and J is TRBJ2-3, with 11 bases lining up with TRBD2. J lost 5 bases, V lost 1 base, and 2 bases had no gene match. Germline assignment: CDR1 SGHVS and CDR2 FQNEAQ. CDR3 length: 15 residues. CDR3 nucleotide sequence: TGTGCCAGCAGCTTAGGTGGGACTAGCGGAGATACGCAGTATTTT. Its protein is CASSLGGTSGDTQYF.

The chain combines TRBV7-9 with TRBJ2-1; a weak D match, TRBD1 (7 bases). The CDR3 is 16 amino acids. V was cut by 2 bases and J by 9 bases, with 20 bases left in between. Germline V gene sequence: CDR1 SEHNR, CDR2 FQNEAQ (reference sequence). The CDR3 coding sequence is TGTGCCAGCAGCTTAATGGCGCCTAACAGGGGAGGTGAGCAGTTCTTC. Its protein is CASSLMAPNRGGEQFF. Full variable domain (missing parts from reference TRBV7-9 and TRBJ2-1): DTGVSQNPRHKITKRGQNVTFRCDPISEHNRLYWYRQTLGQGPEFLTYFQNEAQLEKSRLLSDRFSAERPKGSFSTLEIQRTEQGDSAMYLCASSLMAPNRGGEQFFGPGTRLTVL.

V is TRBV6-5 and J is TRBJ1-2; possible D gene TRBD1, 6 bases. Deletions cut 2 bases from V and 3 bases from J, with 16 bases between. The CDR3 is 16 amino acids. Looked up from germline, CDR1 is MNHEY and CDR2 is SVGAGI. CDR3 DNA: TGTGCCAGCAGTTACCGCGGCGTGGGGGCTTACTATGGCTACACCTTC. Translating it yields CASSYRGVGAYYGYTF.

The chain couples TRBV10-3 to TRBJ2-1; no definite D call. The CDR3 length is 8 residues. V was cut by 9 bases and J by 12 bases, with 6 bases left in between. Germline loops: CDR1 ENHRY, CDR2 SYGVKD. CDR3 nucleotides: TGTGCCATAACGAGGCAGTTCTTC. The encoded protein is CAITRQFF.

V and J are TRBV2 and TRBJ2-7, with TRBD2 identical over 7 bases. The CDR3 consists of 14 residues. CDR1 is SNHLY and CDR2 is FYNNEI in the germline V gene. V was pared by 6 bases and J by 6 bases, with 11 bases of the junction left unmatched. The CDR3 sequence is CASSSFRGRREQYF. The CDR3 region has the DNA TGTGCCAGCAGCTCCTTTCGCGGGAGACGCGAGCAGTACTTC.

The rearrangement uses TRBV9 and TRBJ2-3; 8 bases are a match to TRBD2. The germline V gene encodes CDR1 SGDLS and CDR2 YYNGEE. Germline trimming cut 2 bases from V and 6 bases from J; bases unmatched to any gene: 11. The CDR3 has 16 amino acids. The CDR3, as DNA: TGTGCCAGCAGCGTGGGCGGGAGGCCGAGCGTGGATACGCAGTATTTT. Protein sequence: CASSVGGRPSVDTQYF.

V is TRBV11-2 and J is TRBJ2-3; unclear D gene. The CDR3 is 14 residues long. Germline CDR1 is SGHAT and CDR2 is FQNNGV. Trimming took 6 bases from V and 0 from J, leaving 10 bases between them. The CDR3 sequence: CASSRLSSTDTQYF. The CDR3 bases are TGTGCCAGCAGTCGTCTCTCTAGCACAGATACGCAGTATTTT.

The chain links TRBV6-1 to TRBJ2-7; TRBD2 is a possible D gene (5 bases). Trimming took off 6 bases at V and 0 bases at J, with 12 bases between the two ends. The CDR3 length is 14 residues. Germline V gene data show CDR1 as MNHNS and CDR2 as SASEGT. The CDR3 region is CASRHGLNSYEQYF. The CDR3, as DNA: TGTGCCAGCAGACATGGACTCAACTCCTACGAGCAGTACTTC.

The CDR3 is CSVEESLGTGVGNTIYF. In DNA, the CDR3 is TGCAGCGTTGAAGAAAGCCTCGGGACAGGGGTTGGAAACACCATATATTTT. This sequence joins TRBV29-1 and TRBJ1-3; 10 bases agree with TRBD1. The CDR3 runs 17 residues. The junction had 8 bases not matched to a gene; V was cut back by 0 bases and J by 3 bases. Germline V gene lookup returns CDR1 SQVTM and CDR2 ANQGSEA.

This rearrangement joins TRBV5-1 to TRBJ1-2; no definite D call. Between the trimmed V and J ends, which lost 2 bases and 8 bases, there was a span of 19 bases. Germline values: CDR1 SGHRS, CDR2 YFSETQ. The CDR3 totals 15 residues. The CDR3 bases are TGCGCCAGCAGCTTTGTGTCCGGCGGAGCCAGAGGCTACACCTTC. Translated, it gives CASSFVSGGARGYTF.

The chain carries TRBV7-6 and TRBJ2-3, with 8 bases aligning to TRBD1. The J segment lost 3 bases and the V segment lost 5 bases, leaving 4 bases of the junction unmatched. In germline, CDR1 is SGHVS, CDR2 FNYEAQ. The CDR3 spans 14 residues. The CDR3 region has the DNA TGTGCCAGCAGCCCGGGACAGGTTACAGATACGCAGTATTTT. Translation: CASSPGQVTDTQYF.

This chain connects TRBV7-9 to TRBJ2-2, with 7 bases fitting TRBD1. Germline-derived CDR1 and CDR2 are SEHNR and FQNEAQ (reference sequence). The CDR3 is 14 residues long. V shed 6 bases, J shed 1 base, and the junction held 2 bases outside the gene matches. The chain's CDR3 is CASRRQGNTGELFF. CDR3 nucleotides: TGTGCCAGCAGGCGACAGGGGAACACCGGGGAGCTGTTTTTT.

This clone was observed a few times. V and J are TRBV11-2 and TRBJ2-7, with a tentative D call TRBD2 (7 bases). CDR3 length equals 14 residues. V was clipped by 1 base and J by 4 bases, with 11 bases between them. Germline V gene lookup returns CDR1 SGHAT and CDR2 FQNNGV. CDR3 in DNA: TGTGCCAGCAGCTTAGGCGGGGGCGGGTACGAGCAGTACTTC. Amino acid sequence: CASSLGGGGYEQYF.

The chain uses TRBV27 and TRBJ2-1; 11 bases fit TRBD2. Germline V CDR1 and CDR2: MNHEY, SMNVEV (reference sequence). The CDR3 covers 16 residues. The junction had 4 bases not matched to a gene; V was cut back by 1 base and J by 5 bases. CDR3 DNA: TGTGCCAGCAGTTTATTACTAGCGGGAGTACACAATGAGCAGTTCTTC. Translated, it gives CASSLLLAGVHNEQFF.

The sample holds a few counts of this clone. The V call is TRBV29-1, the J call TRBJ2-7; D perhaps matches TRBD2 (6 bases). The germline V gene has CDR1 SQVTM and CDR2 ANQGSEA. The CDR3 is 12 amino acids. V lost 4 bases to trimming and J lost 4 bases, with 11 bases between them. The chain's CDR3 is CSVGGERYEQYF. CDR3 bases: TGCAGCGTTGGCGGGGAAAGATACGAGCAGTACTTC.

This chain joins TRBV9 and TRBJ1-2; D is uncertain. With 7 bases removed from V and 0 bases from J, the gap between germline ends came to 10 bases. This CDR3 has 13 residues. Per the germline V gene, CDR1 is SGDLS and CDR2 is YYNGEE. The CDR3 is CASSFTANYGYTF. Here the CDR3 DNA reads TGTGCCAGCTCATTCACGGCTAACTATGGCTACACCTTC.

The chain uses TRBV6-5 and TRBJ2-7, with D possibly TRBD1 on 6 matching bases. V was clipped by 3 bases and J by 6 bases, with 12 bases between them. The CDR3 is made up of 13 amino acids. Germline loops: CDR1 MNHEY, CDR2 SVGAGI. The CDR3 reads CASSYFGGFEQYF. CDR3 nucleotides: TGTGCCAGCAGTTATTTTGGGGGCTTCGAGCAGTACTTC.

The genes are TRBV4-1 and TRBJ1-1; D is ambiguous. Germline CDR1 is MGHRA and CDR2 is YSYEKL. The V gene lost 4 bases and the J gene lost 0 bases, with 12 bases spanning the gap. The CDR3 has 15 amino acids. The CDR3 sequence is CASSPFYKLNTEAFF. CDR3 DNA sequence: TGCGCCAGCAGCCCTTTTTATAAATTGAACACTGAAGCTTTCTTT.

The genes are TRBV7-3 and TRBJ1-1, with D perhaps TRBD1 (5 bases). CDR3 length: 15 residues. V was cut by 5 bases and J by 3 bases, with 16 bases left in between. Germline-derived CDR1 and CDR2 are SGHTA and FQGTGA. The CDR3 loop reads CASSNAGGGYTEAFF. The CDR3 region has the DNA TGTGCCAGCAGCAATGCCGGGGGAGGATACACTGAAGCTTTCTTT.

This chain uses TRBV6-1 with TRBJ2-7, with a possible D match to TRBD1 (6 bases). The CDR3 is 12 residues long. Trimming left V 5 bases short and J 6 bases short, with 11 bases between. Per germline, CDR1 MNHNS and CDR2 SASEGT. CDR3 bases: TGTGCCAGCAGTTTTACAGGGACCGAGCAGTACTTC. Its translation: CASSFTGTEQYF.

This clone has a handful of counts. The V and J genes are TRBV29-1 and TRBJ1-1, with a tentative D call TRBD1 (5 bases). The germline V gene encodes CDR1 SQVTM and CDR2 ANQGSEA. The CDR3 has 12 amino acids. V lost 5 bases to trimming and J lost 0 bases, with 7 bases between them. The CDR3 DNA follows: TGCAGCGTTCGGGGGATGAACACTGAAGCTTTCTTT. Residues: CSVRGMNTEAFF.

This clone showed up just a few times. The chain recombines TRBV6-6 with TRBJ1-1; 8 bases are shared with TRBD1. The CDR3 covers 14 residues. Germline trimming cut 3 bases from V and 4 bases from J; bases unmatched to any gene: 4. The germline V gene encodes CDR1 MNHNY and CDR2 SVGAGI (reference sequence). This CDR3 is CASSYWTGSTEAFF. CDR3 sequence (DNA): TGTGCCAGCAGTTATTGGACAGGGTCCACTGAAGCTTTCTTT.

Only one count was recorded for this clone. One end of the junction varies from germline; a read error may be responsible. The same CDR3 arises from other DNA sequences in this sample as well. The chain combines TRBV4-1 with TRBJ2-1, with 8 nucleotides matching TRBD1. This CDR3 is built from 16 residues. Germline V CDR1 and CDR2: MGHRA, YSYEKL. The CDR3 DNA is TGTGCCAGCAGCCAAGGAAGACAGGGGCTTGGCAATGAGCAGTTCTTC. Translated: CASSQGRQGLGNEQFF.

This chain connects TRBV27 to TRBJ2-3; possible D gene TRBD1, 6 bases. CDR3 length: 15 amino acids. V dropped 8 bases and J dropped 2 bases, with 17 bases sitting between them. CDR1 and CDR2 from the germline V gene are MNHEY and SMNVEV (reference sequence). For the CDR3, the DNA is TGTGCCAGCGGGCCCCAGGGGACCGACACAGATACGCAGTATTTT. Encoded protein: CASGPQGTDTDTQYF.

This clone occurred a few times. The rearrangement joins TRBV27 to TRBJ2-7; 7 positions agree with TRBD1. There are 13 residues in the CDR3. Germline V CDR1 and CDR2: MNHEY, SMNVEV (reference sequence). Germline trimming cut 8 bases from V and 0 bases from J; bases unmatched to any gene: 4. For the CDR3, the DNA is TGTGCCAGCCGAAGACAGGGCTCCTACGAGCAGTACTTC. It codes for CASRRQGSYEQYF.

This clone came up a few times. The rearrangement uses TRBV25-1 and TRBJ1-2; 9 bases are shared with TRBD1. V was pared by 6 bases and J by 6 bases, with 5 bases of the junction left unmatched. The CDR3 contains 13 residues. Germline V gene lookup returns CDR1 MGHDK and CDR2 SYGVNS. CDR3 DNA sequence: TGTGCCAGCAGGGCCGGGACAGGGAATGGCTACACCTTC. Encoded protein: CASRAGTGNGYTF.

This CDR3 is CASSFGGQGTSNEQFF. The DNA for the CDR3 is TGTGCCAGCAGCTTTGGGGGACAGGGGACCTCCAATGAGCAGTTCTTC. The chain employs TRBV5-4 and TRBJ2-1; 10 nucleotides match TRBD1. The CDR3 loop spans 16 amino acids. Germline V CDR1 and CDR2: SGHNT, YYREEE (reference sequence). With V trimmed by 2 bases and J by 6 bases, 8 bases remained unmatched.